These 29 T cell receptor beta chains share one sample of origin, sequenced in a study of control samples from healthy donors and cancer patients (dated by TCRdb to the early 2020s). Libraries were prepared through the immunoSEQ multiplex PCR assay. TCRdb took over this immuneACCESS table, retaining in-frame rearrangements with V and J assigned. Such tables are incomplete; in checked studies, under half of the missing clones stem from an unresolved V gene, and the remainder is unexplained. Present in this sample are over 200,000 clones, roughly 82% of which were seen just once. About 14% of the sample goes to the ten largest clones. Sequenced input: PBMCs. Every receptor here comes from a woman aged 55-70 years with lung cancer.

The chain employs TRBV3-1 (or the pseudogene TRBV3-2) and TRBJ1-2; 10 nucleotides match TRBD1. The germline V gene encodes CDR1 LGHDT and CDR2 YNNKEL (reference sequence). The junction had 7 bases not matched to a gene; V was cut back by 2 bases and J by 7 bases. This CDR3 has 15 residues. This CDR3 is CASSQPGTGVSGYTF. CDR3 nucleotides: TGTGCCAGCAGCCAACCCGGGACAGGGGTGTCTGGCTACACCTTC.

A note on this clone: This same CDR3 is encoded by further DNA sequences in the sample. The V and J genes are TRBV5-1 and TRBJ1-5; D gene ambiguous. The germline CDR1 and CDR2 sequences are SGHRS and YFSETQ. The CDR3 is made up of 15 amino acids. V lost 0 bases, J lost 0 bases, and 7 bases lay in between. The CDR3 nucleotides are TGCGCCAGCAGCTTGGAAGGCTATAGCAATCAGCCCCAGCATTTT. As protein: CASSLEGYSNQPQHF.

This chain's CDR3 is CASRGAGGEGSPLHF. The DNA for the CDR3 is TGTGCCAGCAGGGGGGCGGGCGGGGAGGGATCACCCCTCCACTTT. The chain employs TRBV28 and TRBJ1-6, with D possibly matching TRBD1 (6 bases). Deletions cut 6 bases from V and 10 bases from J, with 19 bases between. The CDR3 is 15 amino acids. Looked up from germline, CDR1 is MDHEN and CDR2 is SYDVKM.

The genes are TRBV5-5 and TRBJ2-3, with 7 bases lining up with TRBD1. Germline CDR1 SGHKS, CDR2 YYEKEE (reference sequence). The CDR3 covers 15 residues. The junction had 5 bases not matched to a gene; V was cut back by 0 bases and J by 4 bases. The CDR3 nucleotides are TGTGCCAGCAGCTTGGGGGACAGAACAGCAGATACGCAGTATTTT. This encodes CASSLGDRTADTQYF.

V gene TRBV6-2 or TRBV6-3 combines with J gene TRBJ1-4, with 7 bases matching TRBD1. Per the germline V gene, CDR1 is MNHEY and CDR2 is SVGEGT. The CDR3 extends over 16 amino acids. V lost 4 bases to trimming and J lost 4 bases; unmatched junction nucleotides: 9. The CDR3 reads CASSSMPGQLNEKLFF. The CDR3 DNA sequence: TGTGCCAGCAGTTCCATGCCGGGACAGCTTAATGAAAAACTGTTTTTT.

The chain employs TRBV6-5 and TRBJ1-1; D unresolved. Germline V gene sequence: CDR1 MNHEY, CDR2 SVGAGI. The CDR3 spans 14 residues. V lost 0 bases to trimming and J lost 7 bases, with 12 bases between them. DNA of the CDR3: TGTGCCAGCAGTTACTCACGGGGAATCGGTGAAGCTTTCTTT. This encodes CASSYSRGIGEAFF.

V is TRBV28 and J is TRBJ1-4; tentatively, D is TRBD1 (6 bases). The CDR3 contains 16 residues. Germline V gene sequence: CDR1 MDHEN, CDR2 SYDVKM. Trimming removed 3 bases at V and 4 bases at J, with 15 bases between. The CDR3 DNA reads as TGTGCCAGCAGTTTGGCACAGGCCAGGGGTAATGAAAAACTGTTTTTT. Amino acids: CASSLAQARGNEKLFF.

The DNA for the CDR3 is TGTGCCAGCAACCCCGGAGAAGACGAGCAGTACTTC. It yields the protein CASNPGEDEQYF. This chain links TRBV21-1 with TRBJ2-7; the DNA was not used to check the table's D call, TRBD2. TRBV21-1 counts as a pseudogene. The CDR3 contains 12 residues.

V is TRBV9 and J is TRBJ1-2; possibly TRBD1 for D (5 bases). The CDR3 extends over 14 amino acids. The ends were cut back, 0 bases at V and 1 base at J, with 7 bases in the middle. Per the germline V gene, CDR1 is SGDLS and CDR2 is YYNGEE. In nucleotides, the CDR3 is TGTGCCAGCAGCGTAGGACAGCTTAACTATGGCTACACCTTC. This codes for CASSVGQLNYGYTF.

This clone was recorded once. The V gene is TRBV12-3 or TRBV12-4, the J gene TRBJ2-5; TRBD1 might be the D (6 bases). V lost 8 bases and J 2 bases, leaving 12 bases between the germline ends. This CDR3 has 13 residues. Here the CDR3 DNA reads TGTGCCAGCGAAACTGGACAGCAAGAGACCCAGTACTTC. It is translated as CASETGQQETQYF.

The chain combines TRBV11-2 with TRBJ2-1; no definite D call. Germline V gene data show CDR1 as SGHAT and CDR2 as FQNNGV. V dropped 1 base and J dropped 10 bases, with 5 bases sitting between them. The CDR3 consists of 11 residues. CDR3 sequence (DNA): TGTGCCAGCAGCTTAGCCAGGGAGCAGTTCTTC. Its protein product is CASSLAREQFF.

The chain links TRBV18 to TRBJ1-5, with TRBD1 identical over 9 bases. Germline assignment: CDR1 KGHSH and CDR2 LQKENI. V shed 0 bases, J shed 2 bases, and the junction held 2 bases outside the gene matches. This CDR3 is built from 16 residues. Here the CDR3 reads CASSPPGQGGNQPQHF. CDR3 nucleotide sequence: TGTGCCAGCTCACCACCGGGACAGGGAGGCAATCAGCCCCAGCATTTT.

This sequence joins TRBV6-5 and TRBJ2-1; 10 bases match TRBD2. Trimming cost V 7 bases and J 2 bases; bases outside gene matches: 5. The CDR3 runs 15 residues. Per the germline V gene, CDR1 is MNHEY and CDR2 is SVGAGI. CDR3 sequence: CASTLSGGAYNEQFF. CDR3 nucleotide sequence: TGTGCCAGCACTCTAAGCGGGGGGGCCTACAATGAGCAGTTCTTC.

The V call is TRBV5-1, the J call TRBJ1-2; 7 bases match TRBD1. This CDR3 has 14 amino acids. The germline V gene encodes CDR1 SGHRS and CDR2 YFSETQ. The trim removed 6 bases at V and 8 bases at J, leaving 13 bases unmatched. CDR3 nucleotide sequence: TGCGCCAGCACCACCGGGTCGACAGGGATCGGCTACACCTTC. Translating gives CASTTGSTGIGYTF.

V usage is TRBV6-5 and J usage is TRBJ2-2; D is ambiguous. From germline, CDR1 is MNHEY and CDR2 SVGAGI. The CDR3 extends over 12 amino acids. V was shortened by 6 bases and J by 6 bases, with 8 bases between the two germline ends. The CDR3 region is CASRAEAGELFF. The CDR3 region has the DNA TGTGCCAGCAGAGCAGAAGCCGGGGAGCTGTTTTTT.

In regard to this clone: The same CDR3 arises from other DNA sequences in this sample as well. The chain is built from TRBV5-1 and TRBJ2-2, with a possible D match to TRBD2 (6 bases). This CDR3 comprises 15 residues. The V end lost 0 bases, the J end lost 5 bases, and 11 bases lay between the germline ends. Germline-derived CDR1 and CDR2 are SGHRS and YFSETQ. CDR3 amino acids: CASSLGTGETGELFF. The CDR3 DNA follows: TGCGCCAGCAGCTTGGGAACGGGAGAGACCGGGGAGCTGTTTTTT.

The rearrangement joins TRBV11-3 to TRBJ2-2, with 8 bases lining up with TRBD1. J lost 0 bases, V lost 5 bases, and 2 bases had no gene match. CDR1 SGHNT and CDR2 YENEEA come from the germline V gene. The CDR3 has 15 residues. The CDR3 DNA follows: TGTGCCAGCAGCCCGGGACAGGCGAACACCGGGGAGCTGTTTTTT. Translation gives CASSPGQANTGELFF.

This clone was recorded only once. The V gene is TRBV7-8, the J gene TRBJ2-1; 12 bases line up with TRBD2. There are 16 residues in the CDR3. Germline CDR1 and CDR2: SGHVS and FQNEAQ. Germline trimming cut 6 bases from V and 7 bases from J; bases unmatched to any gene: 10. CDR3 coding DNA: TGTGCCAGCAGAAAGACTGGACTAGCGGGGACTAATGAGCAGTTCTTC. Translated: CASRKTGLAGTNEQFF.

This clone has only a few counts. The chain has TRBV15 and TRBJ1-3, with D possibly being TRBD1 (5 bases). CDR1 and CDR2 from the germline V gene are LNHNV and YYDKDF (reference sequence). The V end was cut by 0 bases, the J end by 7 bases, with 13 bases between. The CDR3 contains 15 residues. CDR3 residues: CATSRDGQRGNTIYF. Written as DNA, the CDR3 is TGTGCCACCAGCAGAGATGGGCAGCGGGGCAACACCATATATTTT.

This clone was detected a few times. The chain links TRBV5-1 to TRBJ2-7; 10 bases are shared with TRBD2. The germline V gene encodes CDR1 SGHRS and CDR2 YFSETQ. The CDR3 has 14 amino acids. Trimming removed 4 bases from V and 5 bases from J; junction bases left unmatched: 6. The CDR3 region is CASSLAGARDEQYF. In nucleotides, the CDR3 is TGCGCCAGCAGCCTAGCGGGAGCCAGGGACGAGCAGTACTTC.

The chain carries TRBV3-1 (or the pseudogene TRBV3-2) and TRBJ2-6, with D possibly being TRBD1 (6 bases). The germline V gene has CDR1 LGHDT and CDR2 YNNKEL (reference sequence). V lost 8 bases to trimming and J lost 0 bases, with 8 bases between them. This CDR3 is built from 14 residues. Written as DNA, the CDR3 is TGTGCCAGCGAGGGGGTCTCTGGGGCCAACGTCCTGACTTTC. Its translation is CASEGVSGANVLTF.

The rearrangement uses TRBV5-5 and TRBJ1-6; D possibly corresponds to TRBD1 (6 bases). Germline CDR1 SGHKS, CDR2 YYEKEE (reference sequence). The CDR3 runs to 16 residues. V shed 0 bases and J shed 8 bases, with 15 bases lying between them. The CDR3 sequence: CASSLGWTEFHSPLHF. DNA for the CDR3: TGTGCCAGCAGCTTGGGGTGGACAGAGTTCCATTCACCCCTCCACTTT.

This sequence joins TRBV20-1 and TRBJ2-1; 7 bases match TRBD1. This CDR3 contains 13 residues. CDR1 and CDR2 (germline): DFQATT, SNEGSKA (reference sequence). Trimming took 3 bases from V and 3 from J; bases not matched to a gene: 2. CDR3 sequence reads: CSASTGVYNEQFF. As DNA, the CDR3 is TGCAGTGCTAGTACAGGGGTCTACAATGAGCAGTTCTTC.

Many counts were recorded for this clone. The same CDR3 arises from other DNA sequences in this sample as well. The chain employs TRBV15 and TRBJ2-7, with a weak D call TRBD2 (5 bases). Between the trimmed V and J ends, which lost 0 bases and 2 bases, there was a span of 8 bases. This CDR3 has 14 residues. The germline gives CDR1 LNHNV, CDR2 YYDKDF (reference sequence). In DNA form, the CDR3 reads TGTGCCACCAGCAGAGATCGGGGTCCCTACGAGCAGTACTTC. The encoded protein is CATSRDRGPYEQYF.

This clone was observed a single time. This chain joins TRBV28 and TRBJ1-2; no clear D gene. The CDR3 contains 12 residues. V was pared by 3 bases and J by 4 bases, with 6 bases between. Germline lookup yields CDR1 MDHEN and CDR2 SYDVKM. Written as DNA, the CDR3 is TGTGCCAGCAGTTTGGGGTCCTATGGCTACACCTTC. Protein sequence: CASSLGSYGYTF.

This chain uses TRBV19 with TRBJ1-1; TRBD1 matches at 8 bases. The CDR3 runs 16 residues. CDR1 is LNHDA and CDR2 is SQIVND in the germline V gene (reference sequence). Trimming cost V 4 bases and J 5 bases; bases outside gene matches: 12. The CDR3 sequence is CASSTRTGQGKTEAFF. CDR3 sequence (DNA): TGTGCCAGTAGTACCCGGACAGGACAGGGAAAAACTGAAGCTTTCTTT.

The V and J genes are TRBV7-9 and TRBJ2-3; no clear D. Germline lookup yields CDR1 SEHNR and CDR2 FQNEAQ (reference sequence). The V end was cut by 5 bases, the J end by 2 bases, with 29 bases between. This CDR3 spans 20 amino acids. CDR3 protein: CASSRKGRQSPLASTDTQYF. CDR3 in DNA: TGTGCCAGCAGCAGGAAGGGCCGGCAAAGCCCCCTCGCTTCCACAGATACGCAGTATTTT.

The chain couples TRBV10-3 to TRBJ1-1, with a weak D call TRBD1 (5 bases). V shed 7 bases and J shed 3 bases, with 12 bases lying between them. Germline assignment: CDR1 ENHRY and CDR2 SYGVKD. This CDR3 region has 13 residues. The CDR3 DNA follows: TGTGCCATCATGGGGCAAGCGGACACTGAAGCTTTCTTT. Protein: CAIMGQADTEAFF.

The genes are TRBV3-1 (or the pseudogene TRBV3-2) and TRBJ1-2; tentative D call: TRBD1 (5 bases). CDR3 length equals 14 residues. Germline loops: CDR1 LGHDT, CDR2 YNNKEL (reference sequence). The V gene lost 5 bases and the J gene lost 4 bases, with 14 bases spanning the gap. CDR3 loop: CASSYIDRPYGYTF. The DNA of the CDR3 is TGTGCCAGCAGCTACATAGACAGACCCTATGGCTACACCTTC.